This T cell receptor (beta chain) is drawn from a study of T cells in Graves' hyperthyroidism and ophthalmopathy (dated by TCRdb to the late 2010s). Describing the broader study: Peripheral blood samples were taken at the time of initial diagnosis, prior to any treatment. To identify TCR V-J signatures that set the groups apart, the researchers used a discovery cohort of approximately 98 patients, made up of around 40 with Graves' ophthalmopathy and 57 with stable Graves' hyperthyroidism. Prospective prediction of ophthalmopathy was tested in an independent validation cohort consisting of 18 to 20 hyperthyroidism patients and around 16 patients who later progressed to ophthalmopathy. For training and testing, the roughly 100 patients in the discovery cohort were randomly divided in a 7:3 ratio. Thyroid tissue and blood T-cell repertoires from about six Graves' hyperthyroidism patients were also compared in the study. After blood sampling, hyperthyroidism patients were treated with methimazole at a starting dose of 30 mg daily, and ophthalmopathy patients were treated with high-dose intravenous methylprednisolone. The paper describes TCR Vbeta CDR3 sequencing of fewer than 150 peripheral blood samples, made up of about 40 ophthalmopathy patients, 70 to 75 hyperthyroidism patients and approximately 17 progressor patients. Summary of the overall study and its limitations: Ophthalmopathy was separated from stable hyperthyroidism by a 13 V-J signature model, with approximately 86% sensitivity and around 81% specificity obtained in cross-validation and 80%/75% obtained in testing. Most expanded thyroid clonotypes (frequency above 0.001) were also detected in blood, suggesting blood repertoires may reflect thyroid immune responses. Sample size was not statistically predetermined, and blinding of investigators to group allocation was not performed. In validation, the model predicted progression to ophthalmopathy with 55% to 71% sensitivity and roughly 75% specificity, a median of about six months before onset.

Stable Graves' hyperthyroidism was defined as no progression to ophthalmopathy during 18 months of follow-up. Hyperthyroidism patients were newly diagnosed, had a disease duration of under 2 months, and were aged 18 to 65 years. Any patient with an uncontrolled infection, another autoimmune disease, pregnancy or lactation was excluded. Diagnoses were based on clinical symptoms, serum thyroxine and TRAb, thyroid ultrasound and orbital computed tomography. PBMCs were separated from 10 ml of fresh peripheral blood using Ficoll-Paque density gradient centrifugation. Total RNA was extracted using Trizol reagent, and RNA quality was assessed on an Agilent 2100 Bioanalyzer. This clonotype was seen only a few times. Its specific antigen is unknown. No base quality values were provided; no much bigger clone lies one nucleotide off. The TCR beta CDR3 regions were amplified from RNA transcripts. The TCR CDR3 was subjected to a first round of RT-PCR using the HTBI primer set and the Qiagen OneStep RT-PCR kit. Libraries were constructed in a second round of multiplex PCR, after which size selection and purification were performed. The libraries were sequenced on an Illumina HiSeq2000 using paired-end 100 bp reads. Concerning the study's data processing: SOAPnuke was used to process the raw data, throwing out any read that contained adapters or uncalled bases, had a mean Phred below 15, or lacked an exact constant-primer or identifier match. COPE v1.2.5 was used to merge the high-quality paired reads, and each unique nucleotide sequence was defined as a clonotype. MiTCR v1.1 was used to align clonotypes to the IMGT TRBV, TRBD and TRBJ reference segments. Analysis was restricted to V-J combinations with a frequency above 0.0001, which covered roughly 99% of repertoires. The TCS score was defined as F50 (clonal expansion) divided by E x V (chaos), with BLOSUM62-based TCRdist calculated between CDR3 peptides within each V-J. Welch's t-statistics and random forest reduced fewer than 600 V-J features to 10 to 15, which were used in a naive Bayes classifier (R e1071). TCRdb ran its own pipeline on the public reads, namely fastp trimming at Q25 and MiXCR clone calling, and kept in-frame beta chains. Entries that share a CDR3 protein sequence are merged under the most common genes and DNA. TCRdb's processing, not the study's, gives the V and J calls here. The sample has around 500,000 distinct CDR3 sequences on record, around 14% of them singletons. The ten biggest clones cover less than 20% of the sample.

Spanning cysteine to phenylalanine, the CDR3 consists of 16 amino acids. Only CDR3 DNA remains: 48 bases, in frame from the first base. V was cut back by 0 bases and J by 5 bases, leaving a gap of 16 bases between them. CDR1 and CDR2 were assigned from the germline V gene as SGHVS and FQNEAQ. Specimen: blood. The receptor chain draws on TRBV7-8 and TRBJ1-2, with no reliable assignment of the D segment. The clonotype comes from a woman under 30 with Graves' hyperthyroidism. The DNA reads as follows: TGTGCCAGCAGCTTAGCGCAGGCAGGAAATCATTATGGCTACACCTTC. Translation gives CASSLAQAGNHYGYTF.